A selection of T cell receptor beta chains follows, all from one sample in a study of blood T cell repertoires in COVID-19. The protocol was immunoSEQ multiplex PCR, while the TCRdb copy is restricted to in-frame clones and leaves out a portion. The sample lists over 150,000 clones, 87% occurring once. The sample taken for sequencing was PBMCs or T cells enriched from blood (not recorded which). The receptors shown here come from a woman under 40 who had recovered from COVID-19. CDR3s include the opening cysteine and the closing phenylalanine or tryptophan. D genes are given only for firm matches. Only part of the rows carry a size: once, few, many, or a class if the clone is expanded.

length,size,J,V,D,CDR3,DNA
13,-,TRBJ1-6,TRBV30,TRBD1,CAWNPGGNSPLHF,TGTGCCTGGAACCCAGGGGGTAATTCACCCCTCCACTTT
15,-,TRBJ1-1,TRBV5-6,-,CASSLVTGLNTEAFF,TGTGCCAGCAGCTTGGTTACAGGGTTGAACACTGAAGCTTTCTTT
16,-,TRBJ1-1,TRBV6-2/TRBV6-3,-,CASSYSTKGMNTEAFF,TGTGCCAGCAGTTACTCGACAAAAGGAATGAACACTGAAGCTTTCTTT
17,-,TRBJ1-6,TRBV7-3,TRBD1,CASSSAPRGSYNSPLHF,TGTGCCAGCAGCTCTGCCCCCAGGGGGTCCTATAATTCACCCCTCCACTTT
13,-,TRBJ2-1,TRBV21-1,-,CASSKPEYNEQFF,TGTGCCAGCAGCAAACCCGAGTACAATGAGCAGTTCTTC
17,-,TRBJ1-4,TRBV9,-,CASSVGGGHATNEKLFF,TGTGCCAGCAGCGTAGGCGGGGGGCATGCAACTAATGAAAAACTGTTTTTT
19,few,TRBJ2-3,TRBV6-2/TRBV6-3,TRBD2,CASSYSMGGRGWRTDTQYF,TGTGCCAGCAGTTACTCGATGGGCGGGAGGGGTTGGAGGACAGATACGCAGTATTTT
16,-,TRBJ2-3,TRBV14,TRBD2,CASSPRTSGFTDTQYF,TGTGCCAGCAGCCCTCGGACTAGCGGATTCACAGATACGCAGTATTTT
14,once,TRBJ2-3,TRBV24-1,TRBD2,CATSLAGEPDTQYF,TGTGCCACCAGCCTAGCGGGAGAACCAGATACGCAGTATTTT
14,-,TRBJ1-1,TRBV4-2,-,CASSQDEGNTEAFF,TGTGCCAGCAGCCAAGATGAGGGGAACACTGAAGCTTTCTTT
15,-,TRBJ1-1,TRBV30,-,CAWGENQRGNTEAFF,TGTGCCTGGGGGGAGAATCAGCGGGGGAACACTGAAGCTTTCTTT
13,-,TRBJ1-2,TRBV29-1,TRBD1,CSAKGGSNYGYTF,TGCAGCGCCAAAGGGGGCAGTAACTATGGCTACACCTTC
15,-,TRBJ2-1,TRBV11-1,-,CASSLSGGQYNEQFF,TGTGCCAGCAGCTTATCCGGGGGACAGTACAATGAGCAGTTCTTC
14,once,TRBJ1-1,TRBV11-3,-,CASASNRAGQRAFF,TGTGCCAGCGCCAGTAACAGGGCAGGGCAAAGAGCTTTCTTT
15,-,TRBJ2-5,TRBV6-2/TRBV6-3,TRBD2,CASSPTHTSGETQYF,TGTGCCAGCAGTCCCACCCATACTAGCGGAGAGACCCAGTACTTC
14,-,TRBJ1-1,TRBV11-2,-,CASSPEQGYTEAFF,TGTGCCAGCAGCCCTGAACAGGGATACACTGAAGCTTTCTTT
14,-,TRBJ1-1,TRBV30,TRBD1,CASDPGGMNTEAFF,TGTGCCTCGGATCCAGGGGGGATGAACACTGAAGCTTTCTTT
13,-,TRBJ2-7,TRBV4-1,-,CASSQDISYEQYF,TGCGCCAGCAGCCAAGATATCTCCTACGAGCAGTACTTC
13,-,TRBJ2-1,TRBV5-1,TRBD2,CASSKTSGGEQFF,TGCGCCAGCAGCAAGACTAGCGGGGGGGAGCAGTTCTTC
15,-,TRBJ1-4,TRBV27,-,CASSRWTATNEKLFF,TGTGCCAGCAGTCGTTGGACAGCAACTAATGAAAAACTGTTTTTT
13,-,TRBJ1-2,TRBV5-6,-,CASSLAQNYGYTF,TGTGCCAGCAGCTTGGCCCAAAACTATGGCTACACCTTC
13,-,TRBJ1-1,TRBV19,-,CASSFTENTEAFF,TGTGCCAGTAGTTTTACAGAGAACACTGAAGCTTTCTTT
12,few,TRBJ1-1,TRBV19,-,CASSPQTGGAFF,TGTGCCAGTAGCCCCCAGACGGGGGGAGCTTTCTTT
15,once,TRBJ1-2,TRBV5-5,-,CASSLVRAGAYGYTF,TGTGCCAGCAGCTTGGTTCGGGCAGGGGCCTATGGCTACACCTTC
17,-,TRBJ2-3,TRBV15,TRBD1,CATSTPVDRGISDTQYF,TGTGCCACCAGCACTCCCGTTGACAGGGGAATATCAGATACGCAGTATTTT
13,-,TRBJ2-7,TRBV11-2,TRBD1,CASSLDTGAEQYF,TGTGCCAGCAGCTTAGACACAGGGGCCGAGCAGTACTTC
15,-,TRBJ1-4,TRBV18,-,CASSPQGATNEKLFF,TGTGCCAGCTCACCACAGGGGGCAACTAATGAAAAACTGTTTTTT
19,few,TRBJ2-4,TRBV4-2,TRBD2,CASSQELAGGTVAKNIQYF,TGTGCCAGCAGCCAAGAACTAGCGGGGGGGACGGTGGCCAAAAACATTCAGTACTTC
18,-,TRBJ1-2,TRBV7-9,TRBD1,CASSYASWDRGANYGYTF,TGTGCCAGCAGCTACGCGTCGTGGGACAGGGGGGCGAACTATGGCTACACCTTC
19,few,TRBJ1-1,TRBV4-2,-,CASSQWTGYSKYGNTEAFF,TGTGCCAGCAGCCAATGGACTGGATACTCTAAATATGGGAACACTGAAGCTTTCTTT
15,-,TRBJ1-2,TRBV10-3,-,CAISESMLGNYGYTF,TGTGCCATCAGTGAGTCGATGCTAGGCAACTATGGCTACACCTTC
13,-,TRBJ1-4,TRBV4-3,-,CASSQLTAEKLFF,TGCGCCAGCAGCCAACTCACAGCTGAAAAACTGTTTTTT
15,-,TRBJ2-7,TRBV30,TRBD1,CAWRARTGRSYEQYF,TGTGCCTGGAGAGCCAGGACAGGGAGGTCATACGAGCAGTACTTC
14,-,TRBJ1-2,TRBV7-3,-,CASTSSGGNYGYTF,TGTGCCAGCACATCTTCGGGGGGTAACTATGGCTACACCTTC
14,-,TRBJ1-1,TRBV29-1,-,CSVAAGTRNTEAFF,TGCAGCGTCGCCGCCGGGACTCGGAACACTGAAGCTTTCTTT
15,-,TRBJ1-3,TRBV5-4,-,CASSLAPTTGNTIYF,TGTGCCAGCAGCTTGGCTCCCACTACTGGAAACACCATATATTTT
17,-,TRBJ2-1,TRBV4-2,-,CASSTPAFGSSYNEQFF,TGTGCCAGCAGCACTCCCGCCTTTGGGAGCTCCTACAATGAGCAGTTCTTC
17,-,TRBJ2-2,TRBV12-5,TRBD2,CASGHVGLAANTGELFF,TGTGCTAGTGGTCACGTAGGGCTAGCGGCGAACACCGGGGAGCTGTTTTTT
14,-,TRBJ1-1,TRBV29-1,-,CSVRGGEAGTEAFF,TGCAGCGTTCGAGGAGGGGAGGCGGGCACTGAAGCTTTCTTT